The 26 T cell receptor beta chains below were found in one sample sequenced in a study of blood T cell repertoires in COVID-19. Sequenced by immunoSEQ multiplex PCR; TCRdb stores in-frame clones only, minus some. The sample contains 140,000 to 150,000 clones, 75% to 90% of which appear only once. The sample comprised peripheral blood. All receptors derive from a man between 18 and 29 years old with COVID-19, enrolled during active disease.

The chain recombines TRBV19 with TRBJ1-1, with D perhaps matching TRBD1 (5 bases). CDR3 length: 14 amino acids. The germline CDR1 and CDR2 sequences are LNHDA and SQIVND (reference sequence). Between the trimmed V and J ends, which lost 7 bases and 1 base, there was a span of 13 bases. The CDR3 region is CASNGEGPNTEAFF. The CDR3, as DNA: TGTGCCAGTAATGGGGAGGGACCGAACACTGAAGCTTTCTTT. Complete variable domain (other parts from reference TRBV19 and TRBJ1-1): DGGITQSPKYLFRKEGQNVTLSCEQNLNHDAMYWYRQDPGQGLRLIYYSQIVNDFQKGDIAEGYSVSREKKESFPLTVTSAQKNPTAFYLCASNGEGPNTEAFFGQGTRLTVV.

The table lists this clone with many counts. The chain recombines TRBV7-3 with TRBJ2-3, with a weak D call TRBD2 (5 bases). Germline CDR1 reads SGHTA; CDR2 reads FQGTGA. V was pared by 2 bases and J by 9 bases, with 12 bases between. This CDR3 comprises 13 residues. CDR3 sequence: CASSLEWTYTQYF. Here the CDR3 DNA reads TGTGCCAGCAGCTTAGAGTGGACTTACACGCAGTATTTT.

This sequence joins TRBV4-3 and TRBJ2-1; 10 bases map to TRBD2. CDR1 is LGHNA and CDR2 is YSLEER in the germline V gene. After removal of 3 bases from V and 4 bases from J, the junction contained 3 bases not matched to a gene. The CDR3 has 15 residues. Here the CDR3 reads CASSHTSGNYNEQFF. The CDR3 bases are TGCGCCAGCAGCCACACTAGCGGGAATTACAATGAGCAGTTCTTC.

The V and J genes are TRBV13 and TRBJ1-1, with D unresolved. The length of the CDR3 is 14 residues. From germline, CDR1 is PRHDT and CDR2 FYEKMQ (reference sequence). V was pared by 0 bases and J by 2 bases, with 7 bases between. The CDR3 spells CASSLGGENTEAFF. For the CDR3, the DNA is TGTGCCAGCAGCTTAGGGGGCGAAAACACTGAAGCTTTCTTT. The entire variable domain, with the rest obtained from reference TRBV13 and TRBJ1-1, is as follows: AAGVIQSPRHLIKEKRETATLKCYPIPRHDTVYWYQQGPGQDPQFLISFYEKMQSDKGSIPDRFSAQQFSDYHSELNMSSLELGDSALYFCASSLGGENTEAFFGQGTRLTVV.

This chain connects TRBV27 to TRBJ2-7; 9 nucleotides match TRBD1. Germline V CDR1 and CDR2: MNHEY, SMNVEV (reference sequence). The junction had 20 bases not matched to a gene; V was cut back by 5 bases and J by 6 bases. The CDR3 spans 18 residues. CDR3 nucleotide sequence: TGTGCCAGCAGTCACCCCTCTCCTGGGGACAGGGAAGTGGGCGAGCAGTACTTC. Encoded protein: CASSHPSPGDREVGEQYF.

The CDR3 region has the DNA TGTGCCACCAGTGGACTCTTCAATGAGCAGTTCTTC. Protein sequence: CATSGLFNEQFF. The rearrangement links TRBV24-1 to TRBJ2-1; D ambiguous. The CDR3 is made up of 12 amino acids. Germline-derived CDR1 and CDR2 are KGHDR and SFDVKD. V was pared by 5 bases and J by 6 bases, with 7 bases between.

CDR3 nucleotide sequence: TGCGCCAGCAGCCAAGACAGGAACACTGAAGCTTTCTTT. This translates into CASSQDRNTEAFF. The chain is built from TRBV4-1 and TRBJ1-1; unclear D gene. The CDR3 has 13 residues. V lost 0 bases to trimming and J lost 1 base, with 3 bases between them. CDR1 MGHRA and CDR2 YSYEKL come from the germline V gene.

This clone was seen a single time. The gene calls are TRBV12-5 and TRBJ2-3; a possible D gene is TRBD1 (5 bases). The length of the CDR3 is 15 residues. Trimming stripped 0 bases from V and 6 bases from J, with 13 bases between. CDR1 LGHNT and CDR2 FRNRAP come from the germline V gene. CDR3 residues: CASGLVQGGVDTQYF. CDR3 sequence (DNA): TGTGCTAGTGGTTTGGTCCAGGGCGGCGTTGATACGCAGTATTTT.

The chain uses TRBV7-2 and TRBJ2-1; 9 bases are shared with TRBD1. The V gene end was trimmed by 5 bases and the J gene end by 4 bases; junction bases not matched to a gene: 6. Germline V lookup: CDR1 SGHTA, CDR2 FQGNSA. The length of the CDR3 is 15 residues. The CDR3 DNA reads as TGTGCCAGCAGCCCGCGACAGGGGGTGTACAATGAGCAGTTCTTC. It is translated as CASSPRQGVYNEQFF.

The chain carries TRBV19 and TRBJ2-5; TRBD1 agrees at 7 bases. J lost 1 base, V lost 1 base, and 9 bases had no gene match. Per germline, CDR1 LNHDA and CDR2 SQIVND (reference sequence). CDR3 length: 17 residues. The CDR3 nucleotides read TGTGCCAGTAGTATAGTGGGGGACAGAGACCTCCAAGAGACCCAGTACTTC. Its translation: CASSIVGDRDLQETQYF.

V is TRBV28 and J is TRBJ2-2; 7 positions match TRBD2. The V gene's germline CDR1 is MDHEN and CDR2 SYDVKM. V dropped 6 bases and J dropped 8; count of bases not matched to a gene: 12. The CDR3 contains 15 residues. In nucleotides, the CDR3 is TGTGCCAGCAGCCGCCCGACTAGCTGGATGGGGGAGCTGTTTTTT. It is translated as CASSRPTSWMGELFF.

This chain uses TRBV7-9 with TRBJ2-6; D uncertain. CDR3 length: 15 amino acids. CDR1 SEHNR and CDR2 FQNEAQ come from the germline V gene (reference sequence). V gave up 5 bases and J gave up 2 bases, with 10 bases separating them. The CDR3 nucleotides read TGTGCCAGCAGCCCGCGTTCCACTGGGGCCAACGTCCTGACTTTC. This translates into CASSPRSTGANVLTF.

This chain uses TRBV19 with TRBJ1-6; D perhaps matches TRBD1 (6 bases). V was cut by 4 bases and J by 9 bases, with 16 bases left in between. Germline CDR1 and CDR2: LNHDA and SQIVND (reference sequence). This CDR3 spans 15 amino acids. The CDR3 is CASSTGQFSGSPLHF. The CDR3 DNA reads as TGTGCCAGTAGTACCGGACAGTTTTCGGGTTCACCCCTCCACTTT.

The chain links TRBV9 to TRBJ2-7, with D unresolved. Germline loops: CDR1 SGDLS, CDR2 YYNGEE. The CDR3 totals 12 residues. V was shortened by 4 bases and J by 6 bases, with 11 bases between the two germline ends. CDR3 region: CASSSTLREQYF. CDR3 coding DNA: TGTGCCAGCAGCTCTACCTTGCGCGAGCAGTACTTC.

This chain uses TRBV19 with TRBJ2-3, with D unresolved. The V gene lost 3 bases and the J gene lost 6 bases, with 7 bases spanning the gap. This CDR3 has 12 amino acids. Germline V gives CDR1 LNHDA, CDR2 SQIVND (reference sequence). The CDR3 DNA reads TGTGCCAGTAGTATGTTTCCGGATACGCAGTATTTT. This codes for CASSMFPDTQYF.

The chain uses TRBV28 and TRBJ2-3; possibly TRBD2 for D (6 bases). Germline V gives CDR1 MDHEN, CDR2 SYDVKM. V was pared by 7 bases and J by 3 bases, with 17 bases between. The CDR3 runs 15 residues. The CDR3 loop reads CASMGGLAETDTQYF. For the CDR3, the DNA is TGTGCCAGCATGGGAGGACTGGCTGAGACAGATACGCAGTATTTT.

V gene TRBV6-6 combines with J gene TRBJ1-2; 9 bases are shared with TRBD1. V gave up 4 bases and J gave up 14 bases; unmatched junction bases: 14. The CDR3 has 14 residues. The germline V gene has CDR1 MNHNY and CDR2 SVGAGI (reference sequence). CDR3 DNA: TGTGCCAGCAGTTCCGGTCCCGGGACAGGGACAAGAACCTTC. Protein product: CASSSGPGTGTRTF.

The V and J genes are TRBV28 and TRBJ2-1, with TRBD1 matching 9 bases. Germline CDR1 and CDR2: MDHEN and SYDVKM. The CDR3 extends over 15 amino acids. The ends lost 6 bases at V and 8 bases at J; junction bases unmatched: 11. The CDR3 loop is CASSLTGQGKDEQFF. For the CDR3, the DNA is TGTGCCAGCAGCCTAACCGGACAGGGGAAGGATGAGCAGTTCTTC.

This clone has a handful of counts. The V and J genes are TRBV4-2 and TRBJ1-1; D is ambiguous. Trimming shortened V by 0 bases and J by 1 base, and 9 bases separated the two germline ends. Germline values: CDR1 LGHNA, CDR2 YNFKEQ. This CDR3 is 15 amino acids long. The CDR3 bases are TGTGCCAGCAGCCAAGAGGAGAGACGGAACACTGAAGCTTTCTTT. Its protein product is CASSQEERRNTEAFF.

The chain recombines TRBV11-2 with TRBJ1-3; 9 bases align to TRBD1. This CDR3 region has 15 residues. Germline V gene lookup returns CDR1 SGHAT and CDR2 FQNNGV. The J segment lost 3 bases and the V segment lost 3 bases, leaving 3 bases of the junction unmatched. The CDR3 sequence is CASSFRDRVGNTIYF. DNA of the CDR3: TGTGCCAGCAGCTTTCGGGACAGGGTTGGAAACACCATATATTTT. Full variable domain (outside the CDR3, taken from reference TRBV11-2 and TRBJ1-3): EAGVAQSPRYKIIEKRQSVAFWCNPISGHATLYWYQQILGQGPKLLIQFQNNGVVDDSQLPKDRFSAERLKGVDSTLKIQPAKLEDSAVYLCASSFRDRVGNTIYFGEGSWLTVV.

CDR3 loop: CASSLFPVATGETQYF. The CDR3 coding sequence is TGCGCCAGCAGCCTGTTTCCGGTAGCGACGGGGGAGACCCAGTACTTC. The J gene is TRBJ2-5, the V gene TRBV4-1; D possibly corresponds to TRBD2 (5 bases). The CDR3 loop spans 16 amino acids. V lost 4 bases, J lost 5 bases, and 20 bases lay in between. The germline V gene has CDR1 MGHRA and CDR2 YSYEKL.

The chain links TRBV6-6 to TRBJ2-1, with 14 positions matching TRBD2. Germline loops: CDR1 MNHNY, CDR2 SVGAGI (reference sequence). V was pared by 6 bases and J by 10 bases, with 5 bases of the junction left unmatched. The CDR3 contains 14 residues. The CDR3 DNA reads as TGTGCCAGCAGCACCGGACTAGCGGGAGGCGAGCAGTTCTTC. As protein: CASSTGLAGGEQFF.

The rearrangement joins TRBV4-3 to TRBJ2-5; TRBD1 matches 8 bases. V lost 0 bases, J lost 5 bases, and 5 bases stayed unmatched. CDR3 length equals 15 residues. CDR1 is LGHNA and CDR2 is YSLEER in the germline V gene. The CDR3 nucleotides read TGCGCCAGCAGCCAAGATTACAGGGGGTGGGAGACCCAGTACTTC. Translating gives CASSQDYRGWETQYF.

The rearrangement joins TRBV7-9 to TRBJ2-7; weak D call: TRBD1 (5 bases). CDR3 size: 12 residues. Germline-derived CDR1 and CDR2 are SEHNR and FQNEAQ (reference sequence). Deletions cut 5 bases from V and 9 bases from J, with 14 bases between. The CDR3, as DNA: TGTGCCAGCAGCCTCCAGGGTTCCGGGCAGTACTTC. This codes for CASSLQGSGQYF.

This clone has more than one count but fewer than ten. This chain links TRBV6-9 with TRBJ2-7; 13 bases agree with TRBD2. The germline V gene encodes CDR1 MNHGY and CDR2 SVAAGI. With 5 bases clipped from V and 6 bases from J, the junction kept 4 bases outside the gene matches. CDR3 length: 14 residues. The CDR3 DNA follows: TGTGCCAGCAGTCGGACTAGCGGGAGATCCGAGCAGTACTTC. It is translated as CASSRTSGRSEQYF.

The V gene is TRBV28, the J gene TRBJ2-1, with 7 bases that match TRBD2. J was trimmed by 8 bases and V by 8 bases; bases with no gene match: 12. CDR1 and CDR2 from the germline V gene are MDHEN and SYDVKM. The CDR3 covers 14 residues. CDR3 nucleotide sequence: TGTGCCAGCGGTGCCGGGGGGATTGTCGATGAGCAGTTCTTC. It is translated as CASGAGGIVDEQFF.